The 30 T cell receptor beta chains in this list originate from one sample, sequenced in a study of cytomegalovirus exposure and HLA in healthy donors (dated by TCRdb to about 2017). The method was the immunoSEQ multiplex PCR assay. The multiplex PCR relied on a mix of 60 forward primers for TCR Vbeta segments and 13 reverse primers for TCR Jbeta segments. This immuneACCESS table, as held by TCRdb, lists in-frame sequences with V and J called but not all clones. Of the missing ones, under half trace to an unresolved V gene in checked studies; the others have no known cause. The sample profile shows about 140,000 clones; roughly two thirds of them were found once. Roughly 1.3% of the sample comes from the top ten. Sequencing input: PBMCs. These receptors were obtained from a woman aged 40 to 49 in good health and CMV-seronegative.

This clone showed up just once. The CDR3 reads CASSYPTSGGRKTQYF. The CDR3 DNA follows: TGTGCCAGCAGTTACCCGACTAGCGGGGGGAGGAAGACCCAGTACTTC. V and J are TRBV6-5 and TRBJ2-5; 13 bases align to TRBD2. With V trimmed by 2 bases and J by 6 bases, 6 bases remained unmatched. The CDR3 contains 16 residues. Germline CDR1 MNHEY, CDR2 SVGAGI.

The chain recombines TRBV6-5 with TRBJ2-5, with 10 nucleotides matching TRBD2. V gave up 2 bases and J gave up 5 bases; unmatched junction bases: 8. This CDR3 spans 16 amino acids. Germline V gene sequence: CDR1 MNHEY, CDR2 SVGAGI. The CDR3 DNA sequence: TGTGCCAGCAGTTACGGGGGAGCGGGGGGGCGGGAGACCCAGTACTTC. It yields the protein CASSYGGAGGRETQYF.

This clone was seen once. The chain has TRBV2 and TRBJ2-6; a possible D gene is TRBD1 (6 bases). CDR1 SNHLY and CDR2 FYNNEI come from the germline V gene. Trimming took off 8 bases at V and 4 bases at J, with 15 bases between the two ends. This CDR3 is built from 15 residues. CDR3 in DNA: TGTGCCAGCCGACAGGACATAGCCGGGGCCAACGTCCTGACTTTC. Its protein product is CASRQDIAGANVLTF.

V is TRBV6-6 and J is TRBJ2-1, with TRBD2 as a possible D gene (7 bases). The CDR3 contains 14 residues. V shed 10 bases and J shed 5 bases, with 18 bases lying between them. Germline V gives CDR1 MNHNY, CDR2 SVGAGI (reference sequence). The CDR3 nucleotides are TGTGCCACCTTGAGGGGGGGCGGCAACAATGAGCAGTTCTTC. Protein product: CATLRGGGNNEQFF.

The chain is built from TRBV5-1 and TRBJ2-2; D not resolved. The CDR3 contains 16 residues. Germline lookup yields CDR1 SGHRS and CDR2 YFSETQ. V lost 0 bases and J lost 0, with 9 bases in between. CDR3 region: CASSLDASPNTGELFF. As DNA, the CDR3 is TGCGCCAGCAGCTTGGACGCCAGTCCGAACACCGGGGAGCTGTTTTTT.

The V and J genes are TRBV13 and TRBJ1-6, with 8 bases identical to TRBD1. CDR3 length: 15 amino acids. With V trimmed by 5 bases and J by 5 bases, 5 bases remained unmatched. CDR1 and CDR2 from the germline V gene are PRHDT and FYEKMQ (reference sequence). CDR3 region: CASSIRQGNNSPLHF. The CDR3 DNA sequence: TGTGCCAGCAGCATCCGACAGGGGAATAATTCACCCCTCCACTTT.

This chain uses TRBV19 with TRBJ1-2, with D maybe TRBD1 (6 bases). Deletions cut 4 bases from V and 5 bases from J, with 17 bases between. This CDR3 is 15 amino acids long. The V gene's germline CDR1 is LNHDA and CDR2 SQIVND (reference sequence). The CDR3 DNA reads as TGTGCCAGTAGTAAGAGTGGGACACCAGATTATGGCTACACCTTC. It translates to CASSKSGTPDYGYTF.

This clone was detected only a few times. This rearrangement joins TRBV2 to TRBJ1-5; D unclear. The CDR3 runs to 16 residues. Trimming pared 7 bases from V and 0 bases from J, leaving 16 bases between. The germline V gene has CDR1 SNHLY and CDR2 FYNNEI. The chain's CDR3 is CASKDPGIDSNQPQHF. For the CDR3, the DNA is TGTGCCAGCAAGGACCCCGGGATCGATAGCAATCAGCCCCAGCATTTT. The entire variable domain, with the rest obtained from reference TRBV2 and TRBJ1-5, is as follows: EPEVTQTPSHQVTQMGQEVILRCVPISNHLYFYWYRQILGQKVEFLVSFYNNEISEKSEIFDDQFSVERPDGSNFTLKIRSTKLEDSAMYFCASKDPGIDSNQPQHFGDGTRLSIL.

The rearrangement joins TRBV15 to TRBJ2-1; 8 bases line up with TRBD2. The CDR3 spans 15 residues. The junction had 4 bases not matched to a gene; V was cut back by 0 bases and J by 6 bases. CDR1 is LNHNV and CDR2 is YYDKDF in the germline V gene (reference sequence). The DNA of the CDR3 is TGTGCCACCAGCAGAGAGCGGGGGGTTGTCAATGAGCAGTTCTTC. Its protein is CATSRERGVVNEQFF.

The chain's CDR3 is CASSLGRGPVYGYTF. As DNA, the CDR3 is TGTGCCAGCAGCTTAGGACGCGGGCCGGTCTATGGCTACACCTTC. The chain joins TRBV7-2 to TRBJ1-2; D gene unclear. The V end lost 1 base, the J end lost 4 bases, and 13 bases lay between the germline ends. The germline V gene encodes CDR1 SGHTA and CDR2 FQGNSA. This CDR3 is built from 15 residues.

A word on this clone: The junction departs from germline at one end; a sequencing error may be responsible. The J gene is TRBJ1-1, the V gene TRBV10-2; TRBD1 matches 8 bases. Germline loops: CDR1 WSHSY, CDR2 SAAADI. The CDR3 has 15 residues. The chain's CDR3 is CASSEFATGDTEAFF. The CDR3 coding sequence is TGTGCCAGCAGTGAATTTGCGACAGGGGACACTGAAGCTTTCTTT.

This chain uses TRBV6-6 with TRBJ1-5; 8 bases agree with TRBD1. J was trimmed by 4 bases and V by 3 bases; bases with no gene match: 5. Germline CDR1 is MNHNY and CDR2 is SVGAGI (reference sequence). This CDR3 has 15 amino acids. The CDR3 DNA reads TGTGCCAGCAGTTATCTGACAGGGGAGAATCAGCCCCAGCATTTT. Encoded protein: CASSYLTGENQPQHF.

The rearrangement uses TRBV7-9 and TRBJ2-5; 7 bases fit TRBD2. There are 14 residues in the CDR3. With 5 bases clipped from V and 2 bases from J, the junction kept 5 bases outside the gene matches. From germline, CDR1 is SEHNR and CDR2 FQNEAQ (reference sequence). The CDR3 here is CASSPPGGQETQYF. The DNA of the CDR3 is TGTGCCAGCAGCCCCCCGGGGGGTCAAGAGACCCAGTACTTC.

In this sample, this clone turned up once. The CDR3 spells CASRGDTSGNTIYF. CDR3 nucleotides: TGTGCCAGCAGGGGTGACACCTCTGGAAACACCATATATTTT. V and J are TRBV2 and TRBJ1-3; D gene unclear. V was pared by 6 bases and J by 0 bases, with 9 bases between. The CDR3 is 14 amino acids. Germline V gene data show CDR1 as SNHLY and CDR2 as FYNNEI. Full variable domain (missing parts from reference TRBV2 and TRBJ1-3): EPEVTQTPSHQVTQMGQEVILRCVPISNHLYFYWYRQILGQKVEFLVSFYNNEISEKSEIFDDQFSVERPDGSNFTLKIRSTKLEDSAMYFCASRGDTSGNTIYFGEGSWLTVV.

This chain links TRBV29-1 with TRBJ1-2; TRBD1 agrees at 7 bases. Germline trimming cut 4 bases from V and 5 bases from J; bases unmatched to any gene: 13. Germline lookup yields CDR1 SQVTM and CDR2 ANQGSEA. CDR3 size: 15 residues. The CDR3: CSVVGTEDGGYGYTF. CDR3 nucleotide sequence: TGCAGCGTTGTCGGGACAGAGGACGGAGGGTATGGCTACACCTTC.

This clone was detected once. CDR3 sequence: CASSQEWTGSHEQYF. CDR3 coding DNA: TGTGCCAGCAGCCAAGAATGGACAGGGTCCCACGAGCAGTACTTC. The chain is built from TRBV4-2 and TRBJ2-7; TRBD1 aligns across 8 bases. The germline CDR1 and CDR2 sequences are LGHNA and YNFKEQ. After removal of 0 bases from V and 5 bases from J, the junction contained 6 bases not matched to a gene. The CDR3 totals 15 residues.

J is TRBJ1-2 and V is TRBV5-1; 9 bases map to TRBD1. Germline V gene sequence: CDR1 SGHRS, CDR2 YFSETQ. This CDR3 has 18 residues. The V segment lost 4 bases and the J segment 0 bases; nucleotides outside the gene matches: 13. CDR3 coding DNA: TGCGCCAGCAGCCCTGGTCGTGACAGGGGGGGAGCTAACTATGGCTACACCTTC. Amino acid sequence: CASSPGRDRGGANYGYTF.

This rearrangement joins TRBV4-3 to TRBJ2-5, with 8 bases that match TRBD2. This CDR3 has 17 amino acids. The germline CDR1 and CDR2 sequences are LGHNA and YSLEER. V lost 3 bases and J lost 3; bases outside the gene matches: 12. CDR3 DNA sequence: TGCGCCAGCAGCCACGCTTCGGAACGGGGGGGGAAAGAGACCCAGTACTTC. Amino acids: CASSHASERGGKETQYF.

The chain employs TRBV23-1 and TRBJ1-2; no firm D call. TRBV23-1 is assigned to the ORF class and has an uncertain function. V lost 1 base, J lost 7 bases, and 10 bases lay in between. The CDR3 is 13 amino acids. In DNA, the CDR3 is TGCGCCAGCAGTCAATTATGGACTACTGGCTACACCTTC. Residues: CASSQLWTTGYTF.

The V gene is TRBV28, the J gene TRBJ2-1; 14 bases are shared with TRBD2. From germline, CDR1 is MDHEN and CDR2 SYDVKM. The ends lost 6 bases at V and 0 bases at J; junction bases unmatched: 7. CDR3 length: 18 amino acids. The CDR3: CASSRLAGGINSYNEQFF. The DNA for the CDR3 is TGTGCCAGCAGCCGACTAGCGGGGGGGATCAACTCCTACAATGAGCAGTTCTTC. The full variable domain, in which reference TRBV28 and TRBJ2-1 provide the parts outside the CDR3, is DVKVTQSSRYLVKRTGEKVFLECVQDMDHENMFWYRQDPGLGLRLIYFSYDVKMKEKGDIPEGYSVSREKKERFSLILESASTNQTSMYLCASSRLAGGINSYNEQFFGPGTRLTVL.

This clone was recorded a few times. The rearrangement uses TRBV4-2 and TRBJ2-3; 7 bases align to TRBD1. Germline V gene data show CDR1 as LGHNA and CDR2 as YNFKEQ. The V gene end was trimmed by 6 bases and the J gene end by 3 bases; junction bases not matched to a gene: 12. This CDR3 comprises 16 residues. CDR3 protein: CASRSPQGDSTDTQYF. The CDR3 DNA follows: TGTGCCAGCAGATCACCCCAGGGGGATTCGACAGATACGCAGTATTTT.

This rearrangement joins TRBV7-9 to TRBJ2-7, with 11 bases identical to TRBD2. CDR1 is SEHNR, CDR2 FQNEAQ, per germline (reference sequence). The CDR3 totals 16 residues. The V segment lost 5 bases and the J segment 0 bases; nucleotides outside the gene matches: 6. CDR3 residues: CASSLTSGGVSYEQYV. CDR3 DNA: TGTGCCAGCAGCCTAACTAGCGGGGGCGTCTCCTACGAGCAGTACGTC.

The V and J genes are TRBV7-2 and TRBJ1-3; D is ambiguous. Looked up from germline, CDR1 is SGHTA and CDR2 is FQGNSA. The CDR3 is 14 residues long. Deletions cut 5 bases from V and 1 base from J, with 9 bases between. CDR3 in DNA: TGTGCCAGCAGCCATGGTACTTCTGGAAACACCATATATTTT. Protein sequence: CASSHGTSGNTIYF.

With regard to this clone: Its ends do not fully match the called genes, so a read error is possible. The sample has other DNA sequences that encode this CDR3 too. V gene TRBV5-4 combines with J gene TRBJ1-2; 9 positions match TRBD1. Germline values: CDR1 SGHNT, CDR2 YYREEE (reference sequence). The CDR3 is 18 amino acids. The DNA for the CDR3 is TGTGCCAGCAGCTTAAACACGCCCCGGGACAGGGAGGACTATGGCTACACTTTC. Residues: CASSLNTPRDREDYGYTF.

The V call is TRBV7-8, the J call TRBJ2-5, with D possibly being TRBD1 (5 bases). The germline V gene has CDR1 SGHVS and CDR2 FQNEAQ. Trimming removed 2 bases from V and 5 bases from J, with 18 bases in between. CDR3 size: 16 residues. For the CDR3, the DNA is TGTGCCAGCAGCTTAACGTACCAGGGCTCGGGTGAGACCCAGTACTTC. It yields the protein CASSLTYQGSGETQYF.

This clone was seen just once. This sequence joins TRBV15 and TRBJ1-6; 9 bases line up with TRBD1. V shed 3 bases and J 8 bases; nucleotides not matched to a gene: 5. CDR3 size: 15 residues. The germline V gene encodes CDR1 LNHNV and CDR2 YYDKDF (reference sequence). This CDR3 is CATSSKGQGHSPLHF. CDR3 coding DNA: TGTGCCACCAGCAGTAAGGGACAGGGTCATTCACCCCTCCACTTT.

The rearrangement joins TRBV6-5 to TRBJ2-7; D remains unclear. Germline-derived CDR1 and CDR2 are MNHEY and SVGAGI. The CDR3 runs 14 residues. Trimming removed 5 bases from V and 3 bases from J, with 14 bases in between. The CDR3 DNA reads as TGTGCCAGCAGTGAATATAACATATACTACGAGCAGTACTTC. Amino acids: CASSEYNIYYEQYF.

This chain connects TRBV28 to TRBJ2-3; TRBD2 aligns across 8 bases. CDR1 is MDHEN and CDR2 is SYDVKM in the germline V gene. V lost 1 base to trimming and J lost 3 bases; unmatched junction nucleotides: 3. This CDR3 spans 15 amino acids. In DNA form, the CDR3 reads TGTGCCAGCAGTTTATCGGGACTAGGAACAGATACGCAGTATTTT. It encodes CASSLSGLGTDTQYF.

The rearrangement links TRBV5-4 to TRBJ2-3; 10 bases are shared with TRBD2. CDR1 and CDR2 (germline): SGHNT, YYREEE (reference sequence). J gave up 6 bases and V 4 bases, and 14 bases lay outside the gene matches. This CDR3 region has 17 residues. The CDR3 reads CASSPGALAGAQDTQYF. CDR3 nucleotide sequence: TGTGCCAGCAGCCCTGGGGCGCTAGCGGGGGCCCAGGATACGCAGTATTTT.

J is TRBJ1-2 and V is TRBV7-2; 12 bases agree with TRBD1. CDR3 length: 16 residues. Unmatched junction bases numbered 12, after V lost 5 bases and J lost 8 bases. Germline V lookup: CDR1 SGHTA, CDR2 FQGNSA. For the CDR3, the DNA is TGTGCCAGCAGCGCCGGGACAGGGGGCGATTGGGGGGGCTACACCTTC. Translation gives CASSAGTGGDWGGYTF.